This TCR beta chain was recorded in a study of identical twins. Each CDR3 protein gets one entry after TCRdb re-called the 5' RACE reads with MiXCR. The table lists 550,000 to 700,000 distinct CDR3 sequences, around 20% of them singletons. In this sample, this clonotype turned up many times. The length of the CDR3 is 16 residues. V was clipped by 6 bases and J by 7 bases, with 19 bases between them. Looked up from germline, CDR1 is SGHTA and CDR2 is FQGNSA. The data also belong to a second study, concerning T cells expressing NK-cell markers. That work contributes: With respect to HCMV, most of the eight sequenced donors were seropositive, and one was seronegative.

The V call is TRBV7-2, the J call TRBJ1-6; no clear D. The source of this sequence is a woman aged 18-29 years in good health. Sequenced material: PBMCs. This CDR3 reads CASSPRTNQGNSPLHF. The CDR3 coding sequence is TGTGCCAGCAGTCCACGGACCAACCAAGGAAATTCACCCCTCCACTTT.